The source of this T cell receptor beta chain is a study of blood T cell repertoires in COVID-19. This study enrolled people aged 18 to 89 from around 26 US geographic areas. Cohorts were determined from participant-reported clinical history. Authors' processing steps: Reference gene primer amplification in the assay estimated nucleated cell counts. Libraries were prepared by immunoSEQ multiplex PCR; TCRdb keeps only in-frame clonotypes and omits some of them. The D gene and trimming were derived from the DNA, and the V and J assignments and clone size from that table. The top ten hold 1.3% of the sample, which has approximately 400,000 clones, 80% to 90% seen once. This clone was counted once. Germline V CDR1 and CDR2: MGHRA, YSYEKL. CDR3 size: 12 residues. V lost 1 base and J lost 7, with 7 bases in between.

J is TRBJ1-1 and V is TRBV4-1; D is perhaps TRBD1 (5 bases). This TCR was recovered from a man between 25 and 39 years old who had recovered from COVID-19. The sequencing sample was made of PBMCs or T cells enriched from blood (not recorded which). The CDR3 sequence: CASSQATGEAFF. Written as DNA, the CDR3 is TGCGCCAGCAGCCAAGCCACAGGTGAAGCTTTCTTT.